This T cell receptor (beta chain) was observed in a study of blood T cell repertoires in COVID-19. Study background: Samples representing acute and convalescent COVID-19 were sourced from the United States, Italy and Spain.

Germline V CDR1 and CDR2: LGHDT, YNNKEL (reference sequence). Deletions cut 5 bases from V and 4 bases from J, with 6 bases between. The CDR3 covers 12 residues. Original processing notes: Reference gene primers were amplified, and this amplification served to estimate nucleated cell counts. Clones were read by immunoSEQ multiplex PCR, and TCRdb kept only the in-frame ones, dropping some. From that table come the V and J calls and clone size; the DNA was used to work out D and trimming. The sample has approximately 250,000 clones; 88% are singletons. The chain joins TRBV3-1 (or the pseudogene TRBV3-2) to TRBJ1-5; possible D gene TRBD1, 5 bases. Input material: PBMCs or T cells enriched from blood (not recorded which). The source is a woman aged 40-49 years with acute COVID-19. The CDR3 sequence is CASSGQNQPQHF. For the CDR3, the DNA is TGTGCCAGCAGCGGACAAAATCAGCCCCAGCATTTT.